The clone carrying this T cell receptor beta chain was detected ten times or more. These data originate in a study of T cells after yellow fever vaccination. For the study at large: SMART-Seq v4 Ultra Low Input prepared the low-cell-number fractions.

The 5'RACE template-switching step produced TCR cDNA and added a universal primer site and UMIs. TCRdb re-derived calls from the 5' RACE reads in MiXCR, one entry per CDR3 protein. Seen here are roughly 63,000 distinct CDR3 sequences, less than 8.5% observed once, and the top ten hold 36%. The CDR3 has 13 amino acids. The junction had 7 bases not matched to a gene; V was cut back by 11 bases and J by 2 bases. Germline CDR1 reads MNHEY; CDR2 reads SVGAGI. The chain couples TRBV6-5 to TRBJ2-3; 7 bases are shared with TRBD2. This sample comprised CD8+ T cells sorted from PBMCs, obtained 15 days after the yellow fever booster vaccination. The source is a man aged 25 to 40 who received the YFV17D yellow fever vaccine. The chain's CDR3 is CAVRRGYTDTQYF. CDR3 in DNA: TGTGCCGTCCGGCGGGGGTACACAGATACGCAGTATTTT.